The rows below give T cell receptor beta chains drawn from one sample of a study of identical twins. One entry per CDR3 protein, called by TCRdb with MiXCR from the 5' RACE reads. The sample carries 300,000 to 400,000 distinct CDR3 sequences, 10% to 15% recorded once. This sample was shared with a second study, whose subject was yellow fever vaccine responses in identical twins.

The sequenced sample was CD8+ T cells sorted from blood. These receptors came from a woman in her late teens or twenties in good health. The CDR3 runs from the conserved cysteine through the conserved F or W. The order of the fields is J gene, clone size, D gene, V gene, CDR3 DNA, CDR3 protein. The D gene is left open where the match is weak. Clone size is given for some rows only: seen once, a few or many times, or a class if the clone is expanded.

j_call: TRBJ1-5
clone_size: few
d_call: -
v_call: TRBV2
cdr3_nt: TGTGCCAGCAGTGCGGCAGGGGTGATTGGGAGCAATCAGCCCCAGCATTTT
cdr3_aa: CASSAAGVIGSNQPQHF

j_call: TRBJ2-5
clone_size: -
d_call: TRBD2
v_call: TRBV20-1
cdr3_nt: TGCAGTGCTAGAGACTACCGGGCTAGCGGGAAAGAGACCCAGTACTTC
cdr3_aa: CSARDYRASGKETQYF

j_call: TRBJ2-1
clone_size: few
d_call: TRBD1
v_call: TRBV19
cdr3_nt: TGTGCCAGTAGCAGGACAGGGACACACAATGAGCAGTTCTTC
cdr3_aa: CASSRTGTHNEQFF

j_call: TRBJ2-7
clone_size: -
d_call: TRBD2
v_call: TRBV5-6
cdr3_nt: TGTGCCAGCAGCCCGTTAGCGGGGGAACCCTACGAGCAGTACTTC
cdr3_aa: CASSPLAGEPYEQYF

j_call: TRBJ2-6
clone_size: -
d_call: -
v_call: TRBV29-1
cdr3_nt: TGCAGCGTTACGGACAGAGGCGGCTCTGGGGCCAACGTCCTGACTTTC
cdr3_aa: CSVTDRGGSGANVLTF

j_call: TRBJ2-1
clone_size: few
d_call: TRBD2
v_call: TRBV7-6
cdr3_nt: TGTGCCAGCAGCCAAGGGGTAGGACTAGCGGGGAATGAGCAGTTCTTC
cdr3_aa: CASSQGVGLAGNEQFF

j_call: TRBJ2-2
clone_size: -
d_call: TRBD2
v_call: TRBV12-3/TRBV12-4
cdr3_nt: TGTGCCACCGAGGATAGCGGGGGACTGAACACCGGGGAGCTGTTTTTT
cdr3_aa: CATEDSGGLNTGELFF

j_call: TRBJ2-1
clone_size: few
d_call: -
v_call: TRBV6-1
cdr3_nt: TGTGCCAGAGAGGACCGCTCTTACAATGAGCAGTTCTTC
cdr3_aa: CAREDRSYNEQFF

j_call: TRBJ2-3
clone_size: few
d_call: -
v_call: TRBV7-6
cdr3_nt: TGTGCCAGCAGCTTGGTGACGACTCCCCCAGATACGCAGTATTTT
cdr3_aa: CASSLVTTPPDTQYF

j_call: TRBJ1-1
clone_size: few
d_call: TRBD1
v_call: TRBV3-1
cdr3_nt: TGTGCCAGCAGCCGACAGGGGGCCCTGGAGGCTTTCTTT
cdr3_aa: CASSRQGALEAFF

j_call: TRBJ1-1
clone_size: -
d_call: -
v_call: TRBV10-3
cdr3_nt: TGTGCCATCAGTGGTGACACTGAAGCTTTCTTT
cdr3_aa: CAISGDTEAFF

j_call: TRBJ2-3
clone_size: few
d_call: -
v_call: TRBV4-1
cdr3_nt: TGCGCCAGCAGCCAAGGGGACAGCACAGATACGCAGTATTTT
cdr3_aa: CASSQGDSTDTQYF

j_call: TRBJ2-3
clone_size: many
d_call: -
v_call: TRBV3-1
cdr3_nt: TGTGCCAGCAGCCAACAAGGACGGATGTCGGGAGATACGCAGTATTTT
cdr3_aa: CASSQQGRMSGDTQYF

j_call: TRBJ2-6
clone_size: few
d_call: -
v_call: TRBV7-9
cdr3_nt: TGTGCCAGCAGCTTTCCCAGGGCCAGCTCTGGGGCCAACGTCCTGACTTTC
cdr3_aa: CASSFPRASSGANVLTF

j_call: TRBJ2-7
clone_size: few
d_call: -
v_call: TRBV7-9
cdr3_nt: TGTGCCAGCAGCTTAGGCCCACTGGAGCAGTACTTC
cdr3_aa: CASSLGPLEQYF

j_call: TRBJ1-6
clone_size: -
d_call: -
v_call: TRBV9
cdr3_nt: TGTGCCAGCAGCCCCCGAGATTCACCCCTCCACTTT
cdr3_aa: CASSPRDSPLHF

j_call: TRBJ1-2
clone_size: -
d_call: -
v_call: TRBV3-1
cdr3_nt: TGTGCCAGCAGCCAAGATTCGGCTAACTATGGCTACACCTTC
cdr3_aa: CASSQDSANYGYTF

j_call: TRBJ1-3
clone_size: -
d_call: -
v_call: TRBV12-3/TRBV12-4
cdr3_nt: TGTGCCAGCATGGCCGGAAACACCATATATTTT
cdr3_aa: CASMAGNTIYF

j_call: TRBJ1-2
clone_size: -
d_call: TRBD1
v_call: TRBV6-1
cdr3_nt: TGTGCCAGCAGTGAACTCGGACAGGGCGCCTCTAACTATGGCTACACCTTC
cdr3_aa: CASSELGQGASNYGYTF

j_call: TRBJ2-7
clone_size: few
d_call: -
v_call: TRBV6-2/TRBV6-3
cdr3_nt: TGTGCCAGCAGTTACGGAGGGGCCTCCTACGAGCAGTACTTC
cdr3_aa: CASSYGGASYEQYF

j_call: TRBJ2-2
clone_size: few
d_call: -
v_call: TRBV10-1
cdr3_nt: TGCGCCAGCAGCCCGGGGTTCACCGGGGAGCTGTTTTTT
cdr3_aa: CASSPGFTGELFF

j_call: TRBJ1-1
clone_size: many
d_call: -
v_call: TRBV7-9
cdr3_nt: TGTGCCAGCAGCACTTACGGGAGCACTGAAGCTTTCTTT
cdr3_aa: CASSTYGSTEAFF

j_call: TRBJ2-5
clone_size: many
d_call: -
v_call: TRBV29-1
cdr3_nt: TGCAGCGTTGAAGAAGGTGCAGAGACCCAGTACTTC
cdr3_aa: CSVEEGAETQYF

j_call: TRBJ1-6
clone_size: many
d_call: -
v_call: TRBV7-9
cdr3_nt: TGTGCCAGCACCATAATCGGCTCCTATAATTCACCCCTCCACTTT
cdr3_aa: CASTIIGSYNSPLHF

j_call: TRBJ2-7
clone_size: -
d_call: TRBD2
v_call: TRBV20-1
cdr3_nt: TGCAGTGCTCGACCTACCGGGACTAGCCTCTACGAGCAGTACTTC
cdr3_aa: CSARPTGTSLYEQYF

j_call: TRBJ1-2
clone_size: many
d_call: -
v_call: TRBV5-1
cdr3_nt: TGCGCCAGCAGCTTGGAAGCAGCTCCTAACTATGGCTACACCTTC
cdr3_aa: CASSLEAAPNYGYTF

j_call: TRBJ1-5
clone_size: many
d_call: -
v_call: TRBV24-1
cdr3_nt: TGTGCCACCAGTGATTCGGGAGGGAATCAGCCCCAGCATTTT
cdr3_aa: CATSDSGGNQPQHF

j_call: TRBJ1-5
clone_size: once
d_call: -
v_call: TRBV27
cdr3_nt: TGTGCCAGCAGCTCCCTCCAGGGTAGCAATCAGCCCCAGCATTTT
cdr3_aa: CASSSLQGSNQPQHF

j_call: TRBJ1-4
clone_size: -
d_call: -
v_call: TRBV6-5
cdr3_nt: TGTGCCAGCAGTTACGAAGTGGCCACCGGGTTTGGGGGCAAAAAACTGTTTTTT
cdr3_aa: CASSYEVATGFGGKKLFF

j_call: TRBJ2-7
clone_size: once
d_call: TRBD1
v_call: TRBV27
cdr3_nt: TGTGCCAGCAGTTTGTACAGGGGCGCCGACTACGAGCAGTACTTC
cdr3_aa: CASSLYRGADYEQYF

j_call: TRBJ1-2
clone_size: -
d_call: -
v_call: TRBV6-2/TRBV6-3
cdr3_nt: TGTGCCAGCAGTTACGGCAACAGCTATGGCTACACCTTC
cdr3_aa: CASSYGNSYGYTF

j_call: TRBJ2-1
clone_size: many
d_call: TRBD1
v_call: TRBV20-1
cdr3_nt: TGCAGTGCTAGAGAACGGACAGGGAGCAATGAGCAGTTCTTC
cdr3_aa: CSARERTGSNEQFF

j_call: TRBJ1-2
clone_size: few
d_call: -
v_call: TRBV24-1
cdr3_nt: TGTGCCGCGGGGGGCCCCTATGGCTACACCTTC
cdr3_aa: CAAGGPYGYTF

j_call: TRBJ2-5
clone_size: few
d_call: TRBD2
v_call: TRBV4-1
cdr3_nt: TGCGCCAGCAGCCAAGATTCCGGGGGGGGGCAAGAGACCCAGTACTTC
cdr3_aa: CASSQDSGGGQETQYF

j_call: TRBJ2-1
clone_size: few
d_call: TRBD2
v_call: TRBV27
cdr3_nt: TGTGCCAGCAGTCCAAGCTTTGGGGATAGCGGGAGCGTCTCCTACAATGAGCAGTTCTTC
cdr3_aa: CASSPSFGDSGSVSYNEQFF

j_call: TRBJ2-2
clone_size: many
d_call: TRBD2
v_call: TRBV3-1
cdr3_nt: TGTGCCAGCAGCCAAGATCGGGGGGAGAACACCGGGGAGCTGTTTTTT
cdr3_aa: CASSQDRGENTGELFF

j_call: TRBJ2-2
clone_size: few
d_call: TRBD2
v_call: TRBV28
cdr3_nt: TGTGCCAGCAGTTTTGGGGGGGACCTCGGACAGAACACCGGGGAGCTGTTTTTT
cdr3_aa: CASSFGGDLGQNTGELFF

j_call: TRBJ2-1
clone_size: many
d_call: TRBD2
v_call: TRBV5-1
cdr3_nt: TGCGCCAGCAGTCCAGCGGGAGGGGTCAATGAGCAGTTCTTC
cdr3_aa: CASSPAGGVNEQFF

j_call: TRBJ1-2
clone_size: -
d_call: -
v_call: TRBV29-1
cdr3_nt: TGCAGCGCTGCGGACAGTGTCGATGGCTACACCTTC
cdr3_aa: CSAADSVDGYTF

j_call: TRBJ2-1
clone_size: -
d_call: -
v_call: TRBV7-9
cdr3_nt: TGTGCCAGCCTTGGGGGTGGGGGGCGGAGATACAATGAGCAGTTCTTC
cdr3_aa: CASLGGGGRRYNEQFF

j_call: TRBJ2-2
clone_size: -
d_call: -
v_call: TRBV11-2
cdr3_nt: TGTGCCAGCAGCCGACTAGAGGTGGGCACCGGGGAGCTGTTTTTT
cdr3_aa: CASSRLEVGTGELFF

j_call: TRBJ2-1
clone_size: few
d_call: TRBD2
v_call: TRBV5-1
cdr3_nt: TGCGCCAGCACATTACTAGCGGGTTTCAATGAGCAGTTCTTC
cdr3_aa: CASTLLAGFNEQFF

j_call: TRBJ2-7
clone_size: -
d_call: -
v_call: TRBV28
cdr3_nt: TGTGCCAGCAGGCGAGGACAGTACTACGAGCAGTACTTC
cdr3_aa: CASRRGQYYEQYF

j_call: TRBJ2-5
clone_size: few
d_call: -
v_call: TRBV3-1
cdr3_nt: TGTGCCAGCAGCCCCCATGGGGCTGGAGAAGAGACCCAGTACTTC
cdr3_aa: CASSPHGAGEETQYF

j_call: TRBJ2-6
clone_size: few
d_call: TRBD2
v_call: TRBV19
cdr3_nt: TGTGCCAGTAGTATACGGGAGGGTGGTGGGGCCAACGTCCTGACTTTC
cdr3_aa: CASSIREGGGANVLTF

j_call: TRBJ2-1
clone_size: few
d_call: -
v_call: TRBV6-1
cdr3_nt: TGTGCCAGCAGTAAAGTCGCCCCGGGCTTGGGCCCTTACAATGAGCAGTTCTTC
cdr3_aa: CASSKVAPGLGPYNEQFF

j_call: TRBJ2-1
clone_size: -
d_call: -
v_call: TRBV9
cdr3_nt: TGTGCCAGCAGCGTTAGGTCGGGTGAGCAGTTCTTC
cdr3_aa: CASSVRSGEQFF

j_call: TRBJ2-1
clone_size: -
d_call: TRBD2
v_call: TRBV18
cdr3_nt: TGTGCCAGCTCACCCCCCGGACTAGCGGGGGATCACAATGAGCAGTTCTTC
cdr3_aa: CASSPPGLAGDHNEQFF

j_call: TRBJ2-2
clone_size: few
d_call: TRBD2
v_call: TRBV4-2
cdr3_nt: TGTGCCAGCAGCCAAGCCGGGACTAGCGGGGGGGAGAACACCGGGGAGCTGTTTTTT
cdr3_aa: CASSQAGTSGGENTGELFF

j_call: TRBJ1-1
clone_size: many
d_call: -
v_call: TRBV29-1
cdr3_nt: TGCAGCGTTGCCCGGATGAACACTGAAGCTTTCTTT
cdr3_aa: CSVARMNTEAFF

j_call: TRBJ2-2
clone_size: -
d_call: -
v_call: TRBV12-3/TRBV12-4
cdr3_nt: TGTGCCAGCTGTCCCCGGGACATCGCAATTAGGAACACCGGGGAGCTGTTTTTT
cdr3_aa: CASCPRDIAIRNTGELFF

j_call: TRBJ1-4
clone_size: -
d_call: TRBD1
v_call: TRBV10-3
cdr3_nt: TGTGCCATCAGTGAGAGGCCGGGACAGAAGAATGAAAAACTGTTTTTT
cdr3_aa: CAISERPGQKNEKLFF

j_call: TRBJ2-2
clone_size: few
d_call: -
v_call: TRBV7-9
cdr3_nt: TGTGCCACTGAAGGGAGTCAGGGGAGTACCGGGGAGCTGTTTTTT
cdr3_aa: CATEGSQGSTGELFF

j_call: TRBJ1-1
clone_size: -
d_call: -
v_call: TRBV7-9
cdr3_nt: TGTGCCAGCAGCTCCCCGACTACACGAAACACTGAAGCTTTCTTT
cdr3_aa: CASSSPTTRNTEAFF

j_call: TRBJ2-3
clone_size: -
d_call: -
v_call: TRBV6-2/TRBV6-3
cdr3_nt: TGTGCCAGCGGCCACACGGCCGTCACAGATACGCAGTATTTT
cdr3_aa: CASGHTAVTDTQYF

j_call: TRBJ1-6
clone_size: few
d_call: -
v_call: TRBV28
cdr3_nt: TGTGCCAGCAGTCCTCGTGCCGGGGGAAATTCACCCCTCCACTTT
cdr3_aa: CASSPRAGGNSPLHF

j_call: TRBJ2-1
clone_size: -
d_call: -
v_call: TRBV20-1
cdr3_nt: TGCAGTGCTAGAGTTAGCTCCTACCCTAGTACACATGAGCAGTTCTTC
cdr3_aa: CSARVSSYPSTHEQFF

j_call: TRBJ2-1
clone_size: few
d_call: -
v_call: TRBV5-1
cdr3_nt: TGCGCCAGCAGCGGAGCTGAGCAGTTCTTC
cdr3_aa: CASSGAEQFF

j_call: TRBJ2-1
clone_size: -
d_call: TRBD2
v_call: TRBV9
cdr3_nt: TGTGCCAGCAGCGCTACGCTAGCGGAGACCTACAATGAGCAGTTCTTC
cdr3_aa: CASSATLAETYNEQFF